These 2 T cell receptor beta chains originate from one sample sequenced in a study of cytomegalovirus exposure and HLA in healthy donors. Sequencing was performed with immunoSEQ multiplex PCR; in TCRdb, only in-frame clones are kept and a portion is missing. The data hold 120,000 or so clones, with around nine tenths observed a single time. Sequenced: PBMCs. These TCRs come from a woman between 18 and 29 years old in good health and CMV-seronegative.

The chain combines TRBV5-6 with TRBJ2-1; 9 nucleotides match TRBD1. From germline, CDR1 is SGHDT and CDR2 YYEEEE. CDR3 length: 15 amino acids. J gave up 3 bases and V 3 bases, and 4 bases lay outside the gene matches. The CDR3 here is CASSWGQGGYNEQFF. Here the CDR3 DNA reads TGTGCCAGCAGCTGGGGACAGGGAGGCTACAATGAGCAGTTCTTC.

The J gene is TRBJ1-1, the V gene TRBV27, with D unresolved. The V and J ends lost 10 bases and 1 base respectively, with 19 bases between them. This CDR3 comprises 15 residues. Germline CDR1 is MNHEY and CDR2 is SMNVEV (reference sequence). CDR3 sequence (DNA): TGTGCCAACCTCGGAGGGCTAATAGCGAACACTGAAGCTTTCTTT. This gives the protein CANLGGLIANTEAFF.